This TCR beta chain was recovered during a study of blood T cell repertoires in COVID-19. Turning to the study itself: The study drew acute and convalescent COVID-19 samples from the United States, Italy and Spain. T cells, B-cell-depleted T cells, or PBMCs provided the cDNA or gDNA that served as material.

CDR3 length: 14 amino acids. Germline loops: CDR1 SGHDT, CDR2 YYEEEE. V lost 2 bases and J lost 5, with 11 bases in between. In the authors' methods: Researchers report that nucleated cell counts were estimated from reference gene primer amplification. Method: immunoSEQ multiplex PCR; TCRdb's copy keeps in-frame clones and lacks some. That table is the source of V, J and clone size, and D and trimming were worked out from the DNA. The sample includes 150,000 to 200,000 clones, approximately 92% seen only once; the top ten take nearly 0.55%. Sequencing was done on a sample of peripheral blood. V usage is TRBV5-6 and J usage is TRBJ2-1, with D possibly being TRBD1 (6 bases). The TCR sequence derives from a man aged 50 to 60 with acute or convalescent COVID-19. Here the CDR3 DNA reads TGTGCCAGCAGCTTCCAGGGGCCTAACAATGAGCAGTTCTTC. This translates into CASSFQGPNNEQFF.